Listed below are T cell receptor beta chains from one sample, sequenced in a study of identical twins. TCRdb re-called the 5' RACE reads with MiXCR, one entry per CDR3 protein. The table records 550,000 to 700,000 distinct CDR3 sequences, approximately 9.6% of them present only once. The same specimen was also included in a second study, on yellow fever vaccine responses in identical twins.

Sequenced material: PBMCs. The receptors stem from a woman younger than 35 in good health. The CDR3 runs from the conserved cysteine through the conserved F or W. D genes are given only for firm matches. Size is omitted from some rows. Given values are once, few, many or a class for expanded clones.

size: -
D: -
V: TRBV10-3
J: TRBJ2-6
CDR3: CAISGQEAGANVLTF
DNA: TGTGCCATCAGTGGACAAGAGGCTGGGGCCAACGTCCTGACTTTC

size: many
D: TRBD1
V: TRBV25-1
J: TRBJ2-6
CDR3: CASTLTGAGANVLTF
DNA: TGTGCCAGCACCTTGACAGGGGCCGGGGCCAACGTCCTGACTTTC

size: -
D: TRBD1
V: TRBV28
J: TRBJ1-1
CDR3: CASRWTGTNTEAFF
DNA: TGTGCCAGCAGATGGACAGGGACGAACACTGAAGCTTTCTTT

size: -
D: -
V: TRBV30
J: TRBJ2-5
CDR3: CAWSKPQGPGETQYF
DNA: TGTGCCTGGAGTAAACCCCAGGGGCCGGGGGAGACCCAGTACTTC

size: few
D: -
V: TRBV20-1
J: TRBJ2-7
CDR3: CSALPPGTLAIYEQYF
DNA: TGCAGTGCCCTACCCCCGGGGACACTAGCGATCTACGAGCAGTACTTC

size: -
D: -
V: TRBV19
J: TRBJ1-1
CDR3: CASSMWGTEAFF
DNA: TGTGCCAGTAGTATGTGGGGGACTGAAGCTTTCTTT

size: -
D: -
V: TRBV6-1
J: TRBJ2-3
CDR3: CASSLTSHLRLSTDTQYF
DNA: TGTGCCAGCAGCCTAACGTCCCACTTACGGCTAAGCACAGATACGCAGTATTTT

size: few
D: TRBD2
V: TRBV20-1
J: TRBJ2-1
CDR3: CSATPTSGVGNEQFF
DNA: TGCAGTGCTACACCGACTAGCGGGGTGGGCAATGAGCAGTTCTTC

size: few
D: -
V: TRBV3-1
J: TRBJ1-2
CDR3: CASSQERGVGYTF
DNA: TGTGCCAGCAGCCAAGAACGAGGGGTTGGCTACACCTTC

size: many
D: TRBD2
V: TRBV24-1
J: TRBJ2-5
CDR3: CATSDQWRSTGGRETQYF
DNA: TGTGCCACCAGTGATCAATGGAGGTCGACGGGAGGTCGGGAGACCCAGTACTTC

size: many
D: -
V: TRBV28
J: TRBJ2-1
CDR3: CASSMRAQKPYNEQFF
DNA: TGTGCCAGCAGTATGAGGGCCCAGAAACCCTACAATGAGCAGTTCTTC

size: -
D: -
V: TRBV10-3
J: TRBJ2-5
CDR3: CAISGTGPPEETQYF
DNA: TGTGCCATCAGTGGCACGGGTCCCCCGGAGGAGACCCAGTACTTC

size: few
D: -
V: TRBV5-1
J: TRBJ1-2
CDR3: CASSLDLDGYTF
DNA: TGCGCCAGCAGCTTGGACCTAGATGGCTACACCTTC

size: -
D: TRBD1
V: TRBV2
J: TRBJ1-5
CDR3: CASNRGGGSNQPQHF
DNA: TGTGCCAGCAACCGAGGAGGGGGCAGCAATCAGCCCCAGCATTTT

size: few
D: -
V: TRBV20-1
J: TRBJ2-7
CDR3: CSARDIRGRTIYEQYF
DNA: TGCAGTGCTAGAGATATTAGGGGGAGGACAATATACGAGCAGTACTTC

size: few
D: -
V: TRBV30
J: TRBJ2-7
CDR3: CAWSDPFEQYF
DNA: TGTGCCTGGAGCGACCCGTTCGAGCAGTACTTC

size: -
D: TRBD1
V: TRBV4-3
J: TRBJ1-2
CDR3: CASSQDRGLLSNYGYTF
DNA: TGCGCCAGCAGCCAAGACAGGGGGCTACTATCTAACTATGGCTACACCTTC

size: few
D: TRBD1
V: TRBV2
J: TRBJ1-5
CDR3: CASSGPDRDQPQHF
DNA: TGTGCCAGCAGTGGCCCGGACAGGGACCAGCCCCAGCATTTT

size: few
D: -
V: TRBV10-3
J: TRBJ2-7
CDR3: CAIRTGTQAYEQYF
DNA: TGTGCCATCAGGACCGGGACGCAAGCGTACGAGCAGTACTTC

size: few
D: -
V: TRBV5-1
J: TRBJ2-3
CDR3: CASSQGGSHLTDTQYF
DNA: TGCGCCAGCAGCCAGGGGGGCTCCCACCTTACAGATACGCAGTATTTT

size: many
D: TRBD2
V: TRBV10-2
J: TRBJ2-2
CDR3: CASNIAGGASLGGELFF
DNA: TGCGCCAGCAATATTGCGGGAGGAGCTTCGTTGGGCGGGGAGCTGTTTTTT

size: few
D: TRBD2
V: TRBV11-2
J: TRBJ2-2
CDR3: CASSSIGLAGGLRSGELFF
DNA: TGTGCCAGCAGCTCCATAGGACTAGCGGGGGGGCTGCGGTCCGGGGAGCTGTTTTTT

size: many
D: -
V: TRBV5-1
J: TRBJ1-2
CDR3: CASSLDPADYGYTF
DNA: TGCGCCAGCAGCTTGGATCCGGCGGACTATGGCTACACCTTC

size: few
D: TRBD1
V: TRBV3-1
J: TRBJ2-5
CDR3: CASSARDRDATQYF
DNA: TGTGCCAGCAGTGCCCGGGACAGGGACGCGACCCAGTACTTC

size: -
D: TRBD1
V: TRBV6-5
J: TRBJ2-6
CDR3: CASSWDSSGANVLTF
DNA: TGTGCCAGCAGTTGGGACAGCTCTGGGGCCAACGTCCTGACTTTC

size: -
D: TRBD2
V: TRBV20-1
J: TRBJ2-1
CDR3: CSAYSYTGGNEQFF
DNA: TGCAGTGCTTACTCGTATACGGGGGGTAATGAGCAGTTCTTC

size: few
D: TRBD1
V: TRBV7-3
J: TRBJ2-7
CDR3: CASSLMVSTGVYEQYF
DNA: TGTGCCAGCAGCTTAATGGTTTCGACAGGGGTTTACGAGCAGTACTTC

size: few
D: TRBD2
V: TRBV7-8
J: TRBJ2-7
CDR3: CASSRGTINYEQYF
DNA: TGTGCCAGCAGCAGAGGGACTATTAACTACGAGCAGTACTTC

size: few
D: -
V: TRBV7-9
J: TRBJ1-3
CDR3: CASSNSGNTIYF
DNA: TGTGCCAGCAGCAACTCTGGAAACACCATATATTTT

size: -
D: TRBD1
V: TRBV19
J: TRBJ2-1
CDR3: CASSITGGLYNEQFF
DNA: TGTGCCAGTAGTATAACAGGGGGTCTCTACAATGAGCAGTTCTTC

size: many
D: -
V: TRBV7-2
J: TRBJ1-1
CDR3: CATKFRGVWGGNTEAFF
DNA: TGTGCCACTAAATTTAGAGGTGTCTGGGGTGGGAACACTGAAGCTTTCTTT

size: many
D: TRBD1
V: TRBV25-1
J: TRBJ2-7
CDR3: CASSGPGQGFIREQYF
DNA: TGTGCCAGCAGTGGACCGGGACAGGGTTTTATCCGCGAGCAGTACTTC

size: few
D: TRBD1
V: TRBV12-3/TRBV12-4
J: TRBJ2-7
CDR3: CASSYTLGQTNYEQYF
DNA: TGTGCCAGCAGTTACACCCTGGGACAGACCAACTACGAGCAGTACTTC

size: many
D: TRBD2
V: TRBV29-1
J: TRBJ2-1
CDR3: CSVEDMSGTYNEQFF
DNA: TGCAGCGTTGAAGATATGAGCGGGACCTACAATGAGCAGTTCTTC

size: -
D: TRBD1
V: TRBV6-1
J: TRBJ2-7
CDR3: CASSPIVAGTGAPYEQYF
DNA: TGTGCCAGCAGTCCCATTGTAGCCGGGACAGGGGCACCCTACGAGCAGTACTTC

size: many
D: TRBD2
V: TRBV6-1
J: TRBJ2-3
CDR3: CASSLGLAGAADTQYF
DNA: TGTGCCAGCAGCCTGGGACTAGCGGGAGCGGCAGATACGCAGTATTTT

size: many
D: TRBD1
V: TRBV11-3
J: TRBJ1-1
CDR3: CASSLGYRGVGTEAFF
DNA: TGTGCCAGCAGCTTAGGCTACAGGGGAGTGGGCACTGAAGCTTTCTTT

size: many
D: TRBD2
V: TRBV20-1
J: TRBJ2-1
CDR3: CSAHRPFLAGSYNEQFF
DNA: TGCAGTGCCCACCGCCCCTTCTTAGCGGGGTCCTACAATGAGCAGTTCTTC

size: few
D: -
V: TRBV24-1
J: TRBJ2-5
CDR3: CATGAGETQYF
DNA: TGTGCCACCGGGGCGGGGGAGACCCAGTACTTC

size: many
D: TRBD2
V: TRBV29-1
J: TRBJ2-7
CDR3: CSARGGHEQYF
DNA: TGCAGCGCTCGGGGAGGGCACGAGCAGTACTTC

size: many
D: -
V: TRBV12-3/TRBV12-4
J: TRBJ2-1
CDR3: CASSLGGALYSYNEQFF
DNA: TGTGCCAGCAGTTTAGGAGGAGCCCTCTACTCCTACAATGAGCAGTTCTTC

size: many
D: -
V: TRBV9
J: TRBJ2-1
CDR3: CASSVTGTLLNEQFF
DNA: TGTGCCAGCAGCGTAACCGGGACGCTTCTGAATGAGCAGTTCTTC